The source of this T cell receptor (beta chain) is a study of blood T cells in healthy people across ages. General study points: Among long-lived donors, naive CD4+ cells were more numerous and diversity higher than in aged donors.

Roughly 10 milliliters was the volume of peripheral blood drawn from each donor. A J-beta primer mix and a sample-barcoded 5' primer were used in a second PCR of roughly 6 to 11 cycles. Each cDNA molecule received a tag from a template-switch adaptor that had 12 random nucleotides. TCRdb re-called the 5' RACE reads through MiXCR, storing one row per CDR3 protein. The sample contains 650,000 to 700,000 distinct CDR3 sequences, 32% of which appear only once. This clonotype was seen ten or more times. Its target is unknown. The receptor was isolated from a woman older than 75 in good health. The material sequenced was blood.

The CDR3 DNA is TGTGCCAGCAGCCGTCTCAGCGGACGACTCACAGATACGCAGTATTTT. Encoded protein: CASSRLSGRLTDTQYF. This sequence joins TRBV7-9 and TRBJ2-3, with D tentatively TRBD2 (5 bases). The CDR3 runs 16 residues. Germline V CDR1 and CDR2: SEHNR, FQNEAQ (reference sequence). Trimming took off 5 bases at V and 2 bases at J, with 17 bases between the two ends.